A selection of T cell receptor beta chains follows, all from one sample in a study of T cells after yellow fever vaccination. One entry per CDR3 protein, called by TCRdb with MiXCR from the 5' RACE reads. The table includes some 320,000 distinct CDR3 sequences, approximately 10% detected once. Specimen: CD4+ T cells sorted from PBMCs, collected 5 days after the yellow fever booster vaccination. The receptor set was obtained from a man in his late teens or twenties who received the YFV17D yellow fever vaccine. Both conserved end residues are part of each CDR3. The D gene is left open where the match is weak. Only part of the rows carry a size: once, few, many, or a class if the clone is expanded.

NA | NA | TRBJ2-3 | TRBV7-3 | CASSLSLGEWDTQYF | TGTGCCAGCAGCTTATCTTTGGGTGAATGGGATACGCAGTATTTT
NA | NA | TRBJ1-2 | TRBV28 | CASTVEGRGYTF | TGTGCCAGCACCGTCGAAGGTCGTGGCTACACCTTC
NA | NA | TRBJ2-7 | TRBV6-5 | CASSPTWQGPYEQYF | TGTGCCAGCAGTCCCACCTGGCAGGGACCCTACGAGCAGTACTTC
many | NA | TRBJ1-2 | TRBV3-1 | CASSQDRRRAGYTF | TGTGCCAGCAGCCAAGATCGTCGCAGGGCGGGCTACACCTTC
many | TRBD1 | TRBJ1-2 | TRBV20-1 | CSASDRAYGYTF | TGCAGTGCTAGTGACAGGGCCTATGGCTACACCTTC
many | NA | TRBJ2-2 | TRBV29-1 | CSVEDRVGELFF | TGCAGCGTTGAAGATCGGGTCGGGGAGCTGTTTTTT
few | NA | TRBJ1-5 | TRBV27 | CASSLGGSISNQPQHF | TGTGCCAGCAGTTTGGGGGGGTCTATAAGCAATCAGCCCCAGCATTTT
few | NA | TRBJ2-3 | TRBV5-4 | CASRVGGTGTYTDTQYF | TGTGCCAGCAGAGTTGGGGGCACAGGAACCTACACAGATACGCAGTATTTT
many | TRBD2 | TRBJ2-4 | TRBV20-1 | CSARDGGEAKNIQYF | TGCAGTGCTAGAGATGGGGGGGAGGCCAAAAACATTCAGTACTTC
few | NA | TRBJ2-1 | TRBV7-2 | CASSLVGGGRFYNEQFF | TGTGCCAGCAGCTTAGTGGGAGGGGGCCGATTCTACAATGAGCAGTTCTTC
many | TRBD2 | TRBJ2-1 | TRBV7-9 | CASSSTSGGWNEQFF | TGTGCCAGCAGTTCTACTAGCGGGGGCTGGAATGAGCAGTTCTTC
few | TRBD1 | TRBJ2-5 | TRBV7-2 | CASSLGTGWGETQYF | TGTGCCAGCAGCTTGGGGACAGGTTGGGGAGAGACCCAGTACTTC
many | NA | TRBJ1-3 | TRBV12-3/TRBV12-4 | CASGPNGGNTIYF | TGTGCCAGCGGTCCTAACGGTGGAAACACCATATATTTT
few | NA | TRBJ2-5 | TRBV19 | CASRRWGPGETQYF | TGTGCCAGTAGAAGGTGGGGCCCCGGAGAGACCCAGTACTTC
few | TRBD1 | TRBJ2-2 | TRBV4-3 | CASSPYTLQGMGTGELFF | TGCGCCAGCAGCCCCTACACTTTACAGGGGATGGGCACCGGGGAGCTGTTTTTT
NA | NA | TRBJ1-5 | TRBV19 | CASSGPAGFPPQHF | TGTGCCAGTAGTGGTCCGGCGGGGTTTCCGCCCCAGCATTTT
few | TRBD2 | TRBJ2-2 | TRBV12-3/TRBV12-4 | CASSLKLADTGELFF | TGTGCCAGCAGTTTAAAACTAGCGGACACCGGGGAGCTGTTTTTT
NA | TRBD1 | TRBJ2-2 | TRBV6-6 | CASSLQGGPNTGELFF | TGTGCCAGCAGTTTACAGGGGGGCCCTAACACCGGGGAGCTGTTTTTT
many | NA | TRBJ2-2 | TRBV5-1 | CASSLIEAGGELFF | TGCGCCAGCAGCTTGATCGAGGCTGGCGGGGAGCTGTTTTTT
NA | NA | TRBJ1-4 | TRBV25-1 | CASSTHRTGDEKLFF | TGTGCCAGTAGTACCCATCGGACCGGGGATGAAAAACTGTTTTTT
many | NA | TRBJ1-4 | TRBV5-1 | CASSLGGQSGEKLFF | TGCGCCAGCAGCTTGGGCGGACAGAGTGGAGAAAAACTGTTTTTT
many | TRBD1 | TRBJ2-5 | TRBV7-2 | CASSPPARGRRETQYF | TGTGCCAGCAGCCCGCCGGCCAGGGGGCGCCGGGAGACCCAGTACTTC